Listed here is a single T cell receptor (beta chain). The record originates from a study of blood T cell repertoires in COVID-19. Study at large: The samples span acute and convalescent COVID-19 from the United States, Italy and Spain. From T cells, B-cell-depleted T cells, or PBMCs came the material, which was cDNA or gDNA.

Produced via immunoSEQ multiplex PCR; TCRdb's table is partial and in-frame only. The sample shows about 70,000 clones, approximately 88% of them seen only once. The clonotype was recovered from a woman in her 70s with acute or convalescent COVID-19. Sequencing used peripheral blood.

The CDR3, as DNA: TGTGCCACCAGCAGAGGCAGCTCTGGAAACACCATATATTTT. Translating gives CATSRGSSGNTIYF. The chain links TRBV15 to TRBJ1-3; D uncertain. CDR1 is LNHNV and CDR2 is YYDKDF in the germline V gene (reference sequence). V was shortened by 1 base and J by 0 bases, with 4 bases between the two germline ends. The CDR3 is made up of 14 amino acids. The variable domain in full, with the rest retrieved from reference TRBV15 and TRBJ1-3, is DAMVIQNPRYQVTQFGKPVTLSCSQTLNHNVMYWYQQKSSQAPKLLFHYYDKDFNNEADTPDNFQSRRPNTSFCFLDIRSPGLGDTAMYLCATSRGSSGNTIYFGEGSWLTVV.